Each of the 24 T cell receptor beta chains below was sequenced from the same sample in a study of blood T cell repertoires in COVID-19. Profiled with immunoSEQ multiplex PCR; TCRdb holds only in-frame clones, not every one. The data contain 45,000 or so clones, 75% to 90% of them singletons. Sequenced sample: peripheral blood. Every receptor here comes from a woman over 75 with active COVID-19.

This clone was detected a few times. The CDR3 DNA reads as TGTGCCAGCAGCTGGGACGGACTAAGGGGCTACACCTTC. It is translated as CASSWDGLRGYTF. The rearrangement links TRBV7-2 to TRBJ1-2; D perhaps matches TRBD1 (5 bases). Germline V gene lookup returns CDR1 SGHTA and CDR2 FQGNSA. CDR3 length equals 13 residues. Trimming cost V 4 bases and J 8 bases, with 14 bases left between them.

This CDR3 is CAWNPGGYGYTF. CDR3 DNA sequence: TGTGCCTGGAACCCAGGGGGCTATGGCTACACCTTC. The chain combines TRBV30 with TRBJ1-2; 7 nucleotides line up with TRBD1. The CDR3 covers 12 residues. The V and J ends lost 4 bases and 4 bases, in that order; junction bases with no gene match: 3. Germline V gives CDR1 GTSNPN, CDR2 SVGIG (reference sequence).

CDR3 residues: CASSLGSAGTSYEQYF. CDR3 nucleotides: TGTGCCAGCAGCTTAGGGTCGGCAGGCACGTCCTACGAGCAGTACTTC. V and J are TRBV11-1 and TRBJ2-7; D is uncertain. The CDR3 is made up of 16 amino acids. The V gene's germline CDR1 is SGHAT and CDR2 FQDESV (reference sequence). V was shortened by 1 base and J by 1 base, with 14 bases between the two germline ends.

This clone was counted once. The chain uses TRBV27 and TRBJ2-3; the D gene is possibly TRBD2 (5 bases). The CDR3 has 16 residues. Germline V lookup: CDR1 MNHEY, CDR2 SMNVEV (reference sequence). Between the trimmed V and J ends, which lost 3 bases and 3 bases, there was a span of 16 bases. The CDR3 loop reads CASSFLGRRRTDTQYF. The DNA for the CDR3 is TGTGCCAGCAGTTTCCTGGGCAGGCGGAGGACAGATACGCAGTATTTT.

The chain is built from TRBV7-6 and TRBJ2-1; 9 bases align to TRBD2. Germline CDR1 SGHVS, CDR2 FNYEAQ. There are 17 residues in the CDR3. V shed 0 bases and J 5 bases; nucleotides not matched to a gene: 8. This CDR3 is CASSLARIAGANNEQFF. CDR3 coding DNA: TGTGCCAGCAGCTTAGCGAGAATAGCGGGGGCGAACAATGAGCAGTTCTTC.

CDR3 nucleotides: TGCGCCAGCGCCCTACAGGGGGCAACTAATGAAAAACTGTTTTTT. It is translated as CASALQGATNEKLFF. The chain carries TRBV5-1 and TRBJ1-4, with 8 bases fitting TRBD1. Germline values: CDR1 SGHRS, CDR2 YFSETQ. This CDR3 comprises 15 residues. The J segment lost 0 bases and the V segment lost 7 bases, leaving 5 bases of the junction unmatched.

This rearrangement joins TRBV21-1 to TRBJ2-4; TRBD1 reflects the table's D call only, with no check against the DNA. TRBV21-1 is marked as a pseudogene. CDR3 length equals 16 residues. CDR3 coding DNA: TGTGCCAGCAGCAAAGGACAGTTCATAGCCAAAAACATTCAGTACTTC. As protein: CASSKGQFIAKNIQYF.

The gene calls are TRBV2 and TRBJ2-6; 7 nucleotides line up with TRBD1. Looked up from germline, CDR1 is SNHLY and CDR2 is FYNNEI. The CDR3 consists of 15 residues. J gave up 11 bases and V 1 base, and 8 bases lay outside the gene matches. The CDR3 DNA reads as TGTGCCAGCAGTGAAGTGGGACAGTTGCTGGACGTCCTGACTTTC. Its protein is CASSEVGQLLDVLTF.

The rearrangement links TRBV18 to TRBJ1-5; perhaps TRBD1 as D (5 bases). Trimming stripped 5 bases from V and 3 bases from J, with 11 bases between. Germline assignment: CDR1 KGHSH and CDR2 LQKENI. This CDR3 spans 14 amino acids. The CDR3 is CASSFDSNNQPQHF. The CDR3 DNA reads as TGTGCCAGCTCATTTGACAGTAACAATCAGCCCCAGCATTTT.

V and J are TRBV28 and TRBJ1-2; possible D gene TRBD1, 6 bases. V lost 2 bases and J lost 8, with 9 bases in between. This CDR3 has 12 residues. CDR1 is MDHEN, CDR2 SYDVKM, per germline. CDR3 coding DNA: TGTGCCAGCAGTTTACTCGGACAGGGCTACACCTTC. Its protein is CASSLLGQGYTF.

V is TRBV5-1 and J is TRBJ1-4; D not resolved. The CDR3 sequence is 14 residues long. V was clipped by 0 bases and J by 6 bases, with 9 bases between them. Germline CDR1 SGHRS, CDR2 YFSETQ. For the CDR3, the DNA is TGCGCCAGCAGCTTGGGAGGTGGTGATGAAAAACTGTTTTTT. It specifies CASSLGGGDEKLFF.

The chain employs TRBV5-5 and TRBJ2-2, with TRBD2 identical over 10 bases. V lost 0 bases to trimming and J lost 5 bases; unmatched junction nucleotides: 4. Germline V gives CDR1 SGHKS, CDR2 YYEKEE (reference sequence). The CDR3 totals 16 residues. CDR3 sequence: CASSLELAGFTGELFF. The DNA for the CDR3 is TGTGCCAGCAGCTTGGAACTAGCGGGGTTTACCGGGGAGCTGTTTTTT.

The rearrangement links TRBV29-1 to TRBJ2-3; 12 positions match TRBD2. Germline-derived CDR1 and CDR2 are SQVTM and ANQGSEA. The CDR3 loop spans 13 amino acids. The trim removed 8 bases at V and 1 base at J, leaving 1 base unmatched. The CDR3 nucleotides read TGCAGCAGACTAGCGGGGGGCACAGATACGCAGTATTTT. This codes for CSRLAGGTDTQYF.

The V call is TRBV28, the J call TRBJ1-6; a possible D gene is TRBD1 (6 bases). The CDR3 spans 14 residues. CDR1 MDHEN and CDR2 SYDVKM come from the germline V gene. V was cut by 2 bases and J by 4 bases, with 6 bases left in between. In DNA form, the CDR3 reads TGTGCCAGCAGTTTAGGACAGTATAATTCACCCCTCCACTTT. Protein product: CASSLGQYNSPLHF.

This clone turned up a few times. CDR3 amino acids: CASYHISNEKLFF. For the CDR3, the DNA is TGTGCCAGCTACCACATCAGTAATGAAAAACTGTTTTTT. This sequence joins TRBV28 and TRBJ1-4; D gene uncertain. The V gene's germline CDR1 is MDHEN and CDR2 SYDVKM. V was trimmed by 8 bases and J by 4 bases, leaving 11 bases between them. The CDR3 has 13 amino acids.

V usage is TRBV1 and J usage is TRBJ1-2. TRBV1 is listed as a pseudogene. The CDR3 runs 14 residues. The chain's CDR3 is CTSSPRGGYYGYTF. The CDR3 bases are TGCACCAGCAGCCCGAGGGGAGGGTACTATGGCTACACCTTC.

The rearrangement links TRBV5-1 to TRBJ2-6, with D perhaps TRBD1 (6 bases). The CDR3 has 16 amino acids. Per germline, CDR1 SGHRS and CDR2 YFSETQ. V was shortened by 0 bases and J by 2 bases, with 9 bases between the two germline ends. The CDR3 sequence: CASSLARGAGANVLTF. In DNA, the CDR3 is TGCGCCAGCAGCTTGGCCAGGGGCGCTGGGGCCAACGTCCTGACTTTC. Supplemented by reference TRBV5-1 and TRBJ2-6, the full variable domain reads KAGVTQTPRYLIKTRGQQVTLSCSPISGHRSVSWYQQTPGQGLQFLFEYFSETQRNKGNFPGRFSGRQFSNSRSEMNVSTLELGDSALYLCASSLARGAGANVLTFGAGSRLTVL.

The chain joins TRBV20-1 to TRBJ2-7; possibly TRBD1 for D (6 bases). Trimming took 3 bases from V and 0 from J, leaving 18 bases between them. This CDR3 comprises 16 residues. Germline assignment: CDR1 DFQATT and CDR2 SNEGSKA (reference sequence). DNA for the CDR3: TGCAGTGCTAGTTTTAATGGGGGCCAGGCCTCCTACGAGCAGTACTTC. Translating gives CSASFNGGQASYEQYF.

This CDR3 is CASSPGTGGATNEKLFF. The DNA for the CDR3 is TGTGCCAGCAGCCCTGGGACAGGAGGGGCAACTAATGAAAAACTGTTTTTT. The V call is TRBV7-8, the J call TRBJ1-4; 8 nucleotides line up with TRBD1. Unmatched junction bases numbered 8, after V lost 5 bases and J lost 0 bases. The CDR3 consists of 17 residues. Per germline, CDR1 SGHVS and CDR2 FQNEAQ.

The rearrangement joins TRBV27 to TRBJ2-2; maybe TRBD1 (5 bases). V lost 4 bases, J lost 5 bases, and 11 bases lay in between. This CDR3 region has 14 residues. Germline V gene lookup returns CDR1 MNHEY and CDR2 SMNVEV (reference sequence). The CDR3 bases are TGTGCCAGCAGTTCAACGCAGGGAACCGGGGAGCTGTTTTTT. Amino acids: CASSSTQGTGELFF.

The genes are TRBV2 and TRBJ2-2; possibly TRBD2 for D (6 bases). V was clipped by 6 bases and J by 7 bases, with 18 bases between them. The CDR3 length is 15 residues. Germline CDR1 is SNHLY and CDR2 is FYNNEI. CDR3 residues: CASSPRLGESGELFF. In DNA form, the CDR3 reads TGTGCCAGCAGCCCGAGACTAGGTGAAAGCGGGGAGCTGTTTTTT.

This rearrangement joins TRBV5-1 to TRBJ2-7; TRBD1 might be the D (5 bases). Germline CDR1 and CDR2: SGHRS and YFSETQ. The CDR3 runs to 12 residues. V lost 7 bases and J lost 2, with 10 bases in between. The CDR3 DNA reads as TGCGCCAGCGGACATGATACCTACGAGCAGTACTTC. It encodes CASGHDTYEQYF.

The genes are TRBV7-2 and TRBJ2-3, with 9 nucleotides matching TRBD2. Trimming removed 2 bases from V and 8 bases from J; junction bases left unmatched: 8. Germline CDR1 reads SGHTA; CDR2 reads FQGNSA. CDR3 length: 15 amino acids. CDR3 DNA: TGTGCCAGCAGCTTAAGCGTTAGCGGGGGACTTACGCAGTATTTT. This translates into CASSLSVSGGLTQYF.

This clone was detected once. V usage is TRBV24-1 and J usage is TRBJ1-4; 7 bases agree with TRBD1. Germline CDR1 and CDR2: KGHDR and SFDVKD. The CDR3 is made up of 17 amino acids. The ends lost 0 bases at V and 7 bases at J; junction bases unmatched: 10. The CDR3 spells CATSDLPFRGAGEKLFF. CDR3 nucleotides: TGTGCCACCAGTGATTTGCCCTTCAGGGGGGCGGGTGAAAAACTGTTTTTT.